A single sample gave rise to the 6 T cell receptor beta chains below, sequenced in a study of graft-versus-host responses after intestinal transplantation. Some clones are missing from TCRdb's copy, which holds only in-frame ones; the method was immunoSEQ multiplex PCR. The sample includes roughly 97,000 clones, over 75% seen only once; the top ten take 15% to 20%. The sample in question was PBMCs, obtained 450 to 480 days after intestinal transplant. These receptors were taken from a human patient who received an intestinal transplant, so some T cells may come from the graft donor.

V usage is TRBV5-1 and J usage is TRBJ1-2, with 8 bases aligning to TRBD1. The germline V gene encodes CDR1 SGHRS and CDR2 YFSETQ. There are 16 residues in the CDR3. The V gene end was trimmed by 3 bases and the J gene end by 8 bases; junction bases not matched to a gene: 15. In nucleotides, the CDR3 is TGCGCCAGCAGCTATGGGGACAGGTCCTCGGAGGGCGGCTACACCTTC. Residues: CASSYGDRSSEGGYTF.

Turning to this clone: The junction shows a germline mismatch at one end, possibly a read error. J is TRBJ1-5 and V is TRBV7-9; D ambiguous. CDR3 size: 12 residues. Looked up from germline, CDR1 is SEHNR and CDR2 is FQNEAQ (reference sequence). The CDR3 nucleotides read TGTGCCAACAGCTTAGGTGTCCAGCCCCAGCATTTT. This sequence encodes CANSLGVQPQHF.

The V and J genes are TRBV5-6 and TRBJ1-6; weak D call: TRBD1 (5 bases). This CDR3 contains 18 residues. Looked up from germline, CDR1 is SGHDT and CDR2 is YYEEEE. V was clipped by 4 bases and J by 0 bases, with 17 bases between them. In DNA, the CDR3 is TGTGCCAGCAGCGTGGGACTCGGTGGAGTCTCCTATAATTCACCCCTCCACTTT. Its translation is CASSVGLGGVSYNSPLHF.

The CDR3 loop reads CASSQGTTSTDTQYF. The CDR3 DNA sequence: TGCGCCAGCAGCCAAGGGACAACTAGCACAGATACGCAGTATTTT. V gene TRBV4-1 combines with J gene TRBJ2-3; possibly TRBD1 for D (5 bases). This CDR3 comprises 15 residues. Germline loops: CDR1 MGHRA, CDR2 YSYEKL. With 1 base removed from V and 0 bases from J, the gap between germline ends came to 8 bases.

Note on this clone: Other nucleotide sequences from this sample produce the same CDR3. The chain carries TRBV5-1 and TRBJ2-1; D assignment may be TRBD1 or TRBD2 (7 bases each). Trimming shortened V by 3 bases and J by 9 bases, and 13 bases separated the two germline ends. CDR3 length equals 13 residues. Germline CDR1 is SGHRS and CDR2 is YFSETQ. The CDR3 bases are TGCGCCAGCAGCTGGGACAGCGGGACTGAGCAGTTCTTC. Translation gives CASSWDSGTEQFF.

J is TRBJ2-4 and V is TRBV5-1; D could derive from TRBD1 or TRBD2 (6 bases each). Germline V gives CDR1 SGHRS, CDR2 YFSETQ. Trimming removed 2 bases at V and 0 bases at J, with 21 bases between. CDR3 size: 19 residues. The CDR3, as DNA: TGCGCCAGCAGCTTTCGCCCCCAAACAGGGACTTTAGCCAAAAACATTCAGTACTTC. Its translation: CASSFRPQTGTLAKNIQYF. Variable domain in full (rest from reference TRBV5-1 and TRBJ2-4): KAGVTQTPRYLIKTRGQQVTLSCSPISGHRSVSWYQQTPGQGLQFLFEYFSETQRNKGNFPGRFSGRQFSNSRSEMNVSTLELGDSALYLCASSFRPQTGTLAKNIQYFGAGTRLSVL.